The 29 T cell receptor beta chains given below trace back to one sample, sequenced in a study of Epstein–Barr virus B cells in breast cancer. Antigen specificity for these receptors is unknown. Libraries were built from RNA with the SMARTer kit, covering full alpha and beta V(D)J regions. MiXCR was run by TCRdb on the 5' RACE reads, yielding one entry per CDR3 protein. The sample has 660 or so distinct CDR3 sequences; around 43% are singletons. What was sequenced was tumor-infiltrating lymphocytes expanded in culture. The receptors stem from a woman in her thirties or forties with triple-negative breast cancer.

V gene TRBV6-5 combines with J gene TRBJ1-4, with D unclear. The CDR3 is 16 amino acids. The V and J ends lost 4 bases and 4 bases respectively, with 16 bases between them. Germline CDR1 and CDR2: MNHEY and SVGAGI. CDR3 region: CASSLRFTSDNEKLFF. CDR3 nucleotides: TGTGCCAGCAGTTTACGGTTCACGTCAGATAATGAAAAACTGTTTTTT.

Judged by abundance, this clonotype is medium-sized. This chain connects TRBV7-2 to TRBJ2-7, with D perhaps being TRBD1 or TRBD2 (6 bases each). CDR1 is SGHTA and CDR2 is FQGNSA in the germline V gene. The CDR3 is made up of 14 amino acids. Here the CDR3 reads CATRTGTPPYEQYF. The CDR3 region has the DNA TGTGCGACTAGAACCGGGACACCGCCCTACGAGCAGTACTTC.

J is TRBJ1-1 and V is TRBV4-1; 7 bases line up with TRBD1. The ends lost 3 bases at V and 6 bases at J; junction bases unmatched: 10. This CDR3 is built from 15 residues. Germline values: CDR1 MGHRA, CDR2 YSYEKL. As DNA, the CDR3 is TGCGCCAGCAGCCAGCCTTCGGACAGGATACCTGAAGCTTTCTTT. Protein product: CASSQPSDRIPEAFF.

The rearrangement joins TRBV29-1 to TRBJ2-3; TRBD1 might be the D (6 bases). Germline V gene data show CDR1 as SQVTM and CDR2 as ANQGSEA. The V end lost 7 bases, the J end lost 6 bases, and 14 bases lay between the germline ends. CDR3 length: 12 residues. The CDR3 loop reads CSANRGSDTQYF. As DNA, the CDR3 is TGCAGCGCCAATAGGGGGAGCGATACGCAGTATTTT.

This clonotype was seen a handful of times. The chain carries TRBV27 and TRBJ2-7; 7 bases align to TRBD2. V lost 6 bases, J lost 2 bases, and 7 bases stayed unmatched. The length of the CDR3 is 14 residues. Germline CDR1 is MNHEY and CDR2 is SMNVEV (reference sequence). CDR3 nucleotides: TGTGCCAGCAGGGCTAGCGGATCTCCCTACGAGCAGTACTTC. Its translation: CASRASGSPYEQYF.

This clonotype appeared a few times. This chain links TRBV30 with TRBJ2-7; D is undetermined. CDR1 is GTSNPN, CDR2 SVGIG, per germline (reference sequence). The CDR3 contains 12 residues. V gave up 2 bases and J gave up 2 bases, with 7 bases separating them. The chain's CDR3 is CAWSYTTYEQYF. CDR3 sequence (DNA): TGTGCCTGGAGTTACACCACCTACGAGCAGTACTTC.

This clonotype has only a few counts. This chain uses TRBV25-1 with TRBJ2-2; 7 nucleotides agree with TRBD2. With V trimmed by 8 bases and J by 2 bases, 8 bases remained unmatched. CDR1 is MGHDK, CDR2 SYGVNS, per germline. The CDR3 sequence is 15 residues long. The CDR3 DNA sequence: TGTGCCAGCGGAGTTCGGGAGGTAAACACCGGGGAGCTGTTTTTT. Translation gives CASGVREVNTGELFF. The entire variable domain, with the rest obtained from reference TRBV25-1 and TRBJ2-2, is as follows: EADIYQTPRYLVIGTGKKITLECSQTMGHDKMYWYQQDPGMELHLIHYSYGVNSTEKGDLSSESTVSRIRTEHFPLTLESARPSHTSQYLCASGVREVNTGELFFGEGSRLTVL.

This sequence joins TRBV7-7 and TRBJ2-5; 10 bases map to TRBD1. With V trimmed by 5 bases and J by 2 bases, 11 bases remained unmatched. CDR1 and CDR2 (germline): SSHAT, FNYEAQ (reference sequence). CDR3 length equals 17 residues. CDR3 coding DNA: TGTGCCAGCAGCATCAGATACGGGACAGGGGATCAAGAGACCCAGTACTTC. Protein sequence: CASSIRYGTGDQETQYF.

This clonotype was observed a few times. The chain uses TRBV4-3 and TRBJ1-1, with D unclear. Trimming shortened V by 3 bases and J by 10 bases, and 12 bases separated the two germline ends. Germline lookup yields CDR1 LGHNA and CDR2 YSLEER. CDR3 length: 12 amino acids. The CDR3 protein is CASSQATGGAFF. The CDR3 DNA reads TGCGCCAGCAGCCAGGCTACCGGAGGAGCTTTCTTT.

The V call is TRBV7-6, the J call TRBJ2-7, with TRBD1 matching over 7 bases. Germline values: CDR1 SGHVS, CDR2 FNYEAQ. CDR3 length: 15 amino acids. The J segment lost 3 bases and the V segment lost 5 bases, leaving 10 bases of the junction unmatched. The CDR3 region is CASSPRTGEGYEQYF. CDR3 bases: TGTGCCAGCAGCCCGCGGACAGGAGAGGGCTACGAGCAGTACTTC.

The genes are TRBV3-1 and TRBJ2-5, with 8 nucleotides matching TRBD1. The CDR3 totals 16 residues. Germline V gene data show CDR1 as LGHDT and CDR2 as YNNKEL (reference sequence). With V trimmed by 6 bases and J by 4 bases, 13 bases remained unmatched. CDR3 loop: CASSDRGDFWRETQYF. The CDR3 region has the DNA TGTGCCAGCAGTGACAGGGGCGATTTTTGGAGAGAGACCCAGTACTTC.

The CDR3 loop reads CASSLADRGYGYTF. The CDR3 nucleotides read TGTGCCAGCAGCTTAGCCGACAGGGGCTATGGCTACACCTTC. V usage is TRBV7-9 and J usage is TRBJ1-2, with 8 bases fitting TRBD1. The CDR3 spans 14 residues. J was trimmed by 4 bases and V by 0 bases; bases with no gene match: 1. CDR1 is SEHNR, CDR2 FQNEAQ, per germline (reference sequence).

This clonotype was seen more than once but under ten times. V is TRBV11-2 and J is TRBJ2-5; D is unclear. The CDR3 spans 12 residues. Germline CDR1 is SGHAT and CDR2 is FQNNGV. Trimming removed 1 base at V and 6 bases at J, with 6 bases between. CDR3 protein: CASSLGSQTQYF. CDR3 DNA sequence: TGTGCCAGCAGCTTAGGGTCCCAGACCCAGTACTTC.

This clonotype was picked up a small number of times. The rearrangement links TRBV28 to TRBJ2-7; no reliable D call. Between the trimmed V and J ends, which lost 3 bases and 4 bases, there was a span of 7 bases. This CDR3 has 12 amino acids. The germline CDR1 and CDR2 sequences are MDHEN and SYDVKM. CDR3 sequence (DNA): TGTGCCAGCAGTTTCTCCGATTACGAGCAGTACTTC. Amino acid sequence: CASSFSDYEQYF.

This chain uses TRBV28 with TRBJ1-3; TRBD1 aligns across 7 bases. CDR1 and CDR2 from the germline V gene are MDHEN and SYDVKM. V dropped 2 bases and J dropped 2; count of bases not matched to a gene: 3. The CDR3 totals 15 residues. The CDR3 protein is CASSLLTGAGNTIYF. Here the CDR3 DNA reads TGTGCCAGCAGTTTACTCACAGGGGCTGGAAACACCATATATTTT.

This clonotype qualifies as medium-sized. The chain is built from TRBV23-1 and TRBJ2-2; 7 bases align to TRBD2. TRBV23-1 is marked as an open reading frame, function uncertain. With 0 bases clipped from V and 0 bases from J, the junction kept 7 bases outside the gene matches. This CDR3 is built from 18 residues. The chain's CDR3 is CASSQSGGGGANTGELFF. The CDR3 bases are TGCGCCAGCAGTCAATCTGGAGGCGGGGGTGCGAACACCGGGGAGCTGTTTTTT.

The J gene is TRBJ2-3, the V gene TRBV12-3 or TRBV12-4, with 8 bases matching TRBD2. The CDR3 runs 15 residues. Unmatched junction bases numbered 7, after V lost 6 bases and J lost 2 bases. The CDR3 bases are TGTGCCAGCAGAAAGCGGGGGTCTGACACAGATACGCAGTATTTT. As protein: CASRKRGSDTDTQYF.

This rearrangement joins TRBV4-2 to TRBJ2-1; 12 bases fit TRBD2. The CDR3 consists of 16 residues. CDR1 and CDR2 from the germline V gene are LGHNA and YNFKEQ. V shed 7 bases, J shed 6 bases, and the junction held 10 bases outside the gene matches. The CDR3 DNA reads as TGTGCCAGCACTGCTAGCGGGAGGGGCCCCGGCAATGAGCAGTTCTTC. Its protein is CASTASGRGPGNEQFF.

The V and J genes are TRBV2 and TRBJ1-2; D gene ambiguous. The germline V gene has CDR1 SNHLY and CDR2 FYNNEI. The CDR3 loop spans 13 amino acids. Trimming stripped 6 bases from V and 6 bases from J, with 14 bases between. The CDR3: CASSAKARDGYTF. For the CDR3, the DNA is TGTGCCAGCAGCGCAAAGGCGCGGGATGGCTACACCTTC.

V and J are TRBV7-9 and TRBJ2-2; 9 bases are a match to TRBD1. Germline V gene lookup returns CDR1 SEHNR and CDR2 FQNEAQ (reference sequence). The CDR3 consists of 17 residues. With V trimmed by 4 bases and J by 4 bases, 10 bases remained unmatched. The CDR3 here is CASSSNAGQGPTGELFF. Here the CDR3 DNA reads TGTGCCAGCAGCTCCAACGCGGGACAGGGTCCCACCGGGGAGCTGTTTTTT. Drawing the rest from reference TRBV7-9 and TRBJ2-2, the complete variable domain is DTGVSQNPRHKITKRGQNVTFRCDPISEHNRLYWYRQTLGQGPEFLTYFQNEAQLEKSRLLSDRFSAERPKGSFSTLEIQRTEQGDSAMYLCASSSNAGQGPTGELFFGEGSRLTVL.

This clonotype appeared a few times. The J gene is TRBJ1-1, the V gene TRBV4-1; D gene ambiguous. Germline assignment: CDR1 MGHRA and CDR2 YSYEKL. This CDR3 has 14 residues. The V end lost 1 base, the J end lost 1 base, and 7 bases lay between the germline ends. The CDR3 protein is CASSQVIWNTEAFF. The CDR3, as DNA: TGCGCCAGCAGCCAAGTAATCTGGAACACTGAAGCTTTCTTT.

The chain uses TRBV5-1 and TRBJ2-2; 8 bases are shared with TRBD1. Losses at the gene ends were 10 bases for V and 5 bases for J; bases not matched to a gene: 7. This CDR3 is 13 amino acids long. Looked up from germline, CDR1 is SGHRS and CDR2 is YFSETQ. The CDR3 DNA reads TGCGCCCGCCGGACAGGGTTGACCGGGGAGCTGTTTTTT. Protein product: CARRTGLTGELFF.

The chain has TRBV5-6 and TRBJ2-1; no clear D gene. Germline V CDR1 and CDR2: SGHDT, YYEEEE. Trimming shortened V by 1 base and J by 2 bases, and 4 bases separated the two germline ends. This CDR3 has 13 residues. CDR3 in DNA: TGTGCCAGCAGCTTGATGGCCTACAATGAGCAGTTCTTC. Translated, it gives CASSLMAYNEQFF.

This clonotype is large in the sample. This rearrangement joins TRBV28 to TRBJ2-1, with a tentative D call TRBD2 (6 bases). CDR1 MDHEN and CDR2 SYDVKM come from the germline V gene. V lost 5 bases to trimming and J lost 8 bases, with 16 bases between them. The length of the CDR3 is 14 residues. The CDR3, as DNA: TGTGCCAGCAGTCCGCCCAATGCGGGGCATGAGCAGTTCTTC. Translating gives CASSPPNAGHEQFF.

V is TRBV27 and J is TRBJ2-7; 7 bases are shared with TRBD1. V was clipped by 8 bases and J by 2 bases; unmatched bases: 3. This CDR3 region has 12 residues. Germline CDR1 is MNHEY and CDR2 is SMNVEV (reference sequence). CDR3 sequence reads: CASRGQAYEQYF. The CDR3 nucleotides are TGTGCCAGCCGCGGACAGGCCTACGAGCAGTACTTC.

The chain is built from TRBV6-5 and TRBJ1-2, with 12 bases that match TRBD1. V gave up 8 bases and J gave up 5 bases; unmatched junction bases: 6. The V gene's germline CDR1 is MNHEY and CDR2 SVGAGI. The length of the CDR3 is 14 residues. The CDR3 sequence is CASRDRGRLYGYTF. CDR3 DNA sequence: TGTGCCAGCCGGGACAGGGGGCGCCTGTATGGCTACACCTTC.

V usage is TRBV27 and J usage is TRBJ2-1; 7 bases agree with TRBD1. The V and J ends lost 2 bases and 12 bases, in that order; junction bases with no gene match: 4. The CDR3 runs to 12 residues. Germline V CDR1 and CDR2: MNHEY, SMNVEV (reference sequence). CDR3 nucleotide sequence: TGTGCCAGCAGTTTAATCGGGGACAGGCAGTTCTTC. It yields the protein CASSLIGDRQFF.

This clonotype rates as medium-sized (0.01 to 0.1%). The chain links TRBV20-1 to TRBJ2-4, with unresolved D. There are 13 residues in the CDR3. Germline CDR1 reads DFQATT; CDR2 reads SNEGSKA (reference sequence). Trimming shortened V by 6 bases and J by 7 bases, and 16 bases separated the two germline ends. As DNA, the CDR3 is TGCAGTGCCCAAGGGTCAGACTGGAACATTCAGTACTTC. Its translation: CSAQGSDWNIQYF.

J is TRBJ1-5 and V is TRBV4-1; 7 bases are shared with TRBD1. Germline-derived CDR1 and CDR2 are MGHRA and YSYEKL. J was trimmed by 5 bases and V by 0 bases; bases with no gene match: 4. The CDR3 consists of 15 residues. The DNA of the CDR3 is TGCGCCAGCAGCCAAGATGCCAGGGGGTATCAGCCCCAGCATTTT. As protein: CASSQDARGYQPQHF.